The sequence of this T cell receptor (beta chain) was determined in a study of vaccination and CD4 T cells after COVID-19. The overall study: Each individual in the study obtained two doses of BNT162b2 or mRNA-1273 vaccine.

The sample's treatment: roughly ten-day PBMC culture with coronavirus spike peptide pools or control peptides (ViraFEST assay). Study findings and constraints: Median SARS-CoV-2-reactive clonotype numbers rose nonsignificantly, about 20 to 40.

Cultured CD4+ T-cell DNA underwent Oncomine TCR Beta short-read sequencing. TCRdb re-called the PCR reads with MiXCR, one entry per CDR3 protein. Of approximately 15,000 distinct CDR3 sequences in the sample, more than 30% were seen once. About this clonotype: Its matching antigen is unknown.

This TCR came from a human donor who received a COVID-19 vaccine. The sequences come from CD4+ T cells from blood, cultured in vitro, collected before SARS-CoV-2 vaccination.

The CDR3 bases are TGTGCCAGTAGTATAGACTCCGGGGCCACCTGGGAAAAACTGTTTTTT. Amino acid sequence: CASSIDSGATWEKLFF. The chain employs TRBV19 and TRBJ1-4; weak D call: TRBD1 (5 bases). The CDR3 loop spans 16 amino acids. Germline CDR1 LNHDA, CDR2 SQIVND (reference sequence). Trimming removed 0 bases at V and 8 bases at J, with 16 bases between.